These 23 T cell receptor beta chains share one sample of origin, sequenced in a study of blood T cell repertoires in COVID-19. The table came from immunoSEQ multiplex PCR; TCRdb's copy has only in-frame clones and leaves some out. This sample has more than 350,000 clones, with 70% to 90% found just once. The specimen was peripheral blood. These receptors all stem from a woman aged 25 to 39 with COVID-19, enrolled during active disease.

This chain links TRBV3-1 (or the pseudogene TRBV3-2) with TRBJ1-2, with D possibly matching TRBD1 (5 bases). This CDR3 contains 14 residues. Germline CDR1 is LGHDT and CDR2 is YNNKEL (reference sequence). The V and J ends lost 1 base and 2 bases respectively, with 8 bases between them. CDR3: CASSQGAGNYGYTF. DNA for the CDR3: TGTGCCAGCAGCCAAGGAGCAGGGAACTATGGCTACACCTTC.

This chain connects TRBV9 to TRBJ1-1, with D perhaps matching TRBD1 (5 bases). From germline, CDR1 is SGDLS and CDR2 YYNGEE. The V end lost 0 bases, the J end lost 1 base, and 10 bases lay between the germline ends. The CDR3 is made up of 15 amino acids. CDR3 sequence reads: CASSVGVGANTEAFF. Written as DNA, the CDR3 is TGTGCCAGCAGCGTAGGGGTAGGGGCGAACACTGAAGCTTTCTTT.

The chain has TRBV5-5 and TRBJ2-3; no definite D call. The germline V gene has CDR1 SGHKS and CDR2 YYEKEE (reference sequence). V was trimmed by 0 bases and J by 2 bases, leaving 7 bases between them. The CDR3 has 14 residues. The CDR3 sequence is CASSLAVVTDTQYF. The CDR3 DNA is TGTGCCAGCAGCTTGGCGGTGGTCACAGATACGCAGTATTTT.

V gene TRBV6-6 combines with J gene TRBJ1-2, with 9 bases fitting TRBD1. V lost 6 bases, J lost 3 bases, and 2 bases stayed unmatched. In germline, CDR1 is MNHNY, CDR2 SVGAGI (reference sequence). The CDR3 length is 13 residues. The CDR3: CASRRDRDYGYTF. The CDR3 nucleotides read TGTGCCAGCAGACGGGACAGGGACTATGGCTACACCTTC.

The chain employs TRBV28 and TRBJ2-3, with 7 bases fitting TRBD2. Germline values: CDR1 MDHEN, CDR2 SYDVKM. The J segment lost 1 base and the V segment lost 3 bases, leaving 4 bases of the junction unmatched. CDR3 length: 15 residues. This CDR3 reads CASSLERGGTDTQYF. CDR3 sequence (DNA): TGTGCCAGCAGTTTGGAGCGGGGCGGCACAGATACGCAGTATTTT.

DNA for the CDR3: TGCGCCAGCAGCCAAGATCCCAATGGAAACACCATATATTTT. Amino acid sequence: CASSQDPNGNTIYF. V usage is TRBV4-3 and J usage is TRBJ1-3; D is unresolved. The CDR3 contains 14 residues. Germline assignment: CDR1 LGHNA and CDR2 YSLEER. V was pared by 0 bases and J by 3 bases, with 6 bases between.

The rearrangement links TRBV12-3 or TRBV12-4 to TRBJ1-3; D gene ambiguous. This CDR3 is 13 amino acids long. V shed 4 bases and J shed 4 bases, with 8 bases lying between them. The CDR3 DNA reads TGTGCCAGCAGTTATTTTCAGGGAAACACCATATATTTT. The encoded protein is CASSYFQGNTIYF.

The J gene is TRBJ1-5, the V gene TRBV12-3 or TRBV12-4; D perhaps matches TRBD1 (5 bases). The CDR3 has 11 residues. The ends were cut back, 5 bases at V and 7 bases at J, with 6 bases in the middle. This CDR3 reads CASSGGQPQHF. The CDR3 DNA is TGTGCCAGCAGTGGGGGGCAGCCCCAGCATTTT.

This clone was recorded a few times. This chain connects TRBV7-9 to TRBJ1-3, with TRBD1 as a possible D gene (5 bases). V was pared by 2 bases and J by 0 bases, with 11 bases between. This CDR3 region has 16 residues. The V gene's germline CDR1 is SEHNR and CDR2 FQNEAQ (reference sequence). The CDR3 DNA sequence: TGTGCCAGCAGCTTACAGCAGGGACTCTCTGGAAACACCATATATTTT. Its translation: CASSLQQGLSGNTIYF. The full variable domain, completed using reference TRBV7-9 and TRBJ1-3, is DTGVSQNPRHKITKRGQNVTFRCDPISEHNRLYWYRQTLGQGPEFLTYFQNEAQLEKSRLLSDRFSAERPKGSFSTLEIQRTEQGDSAMYLCASSLQQGLSGNTIYFGEGSWLTVV.

The chain recombines TRBV5-6 with TRBJ1-5; possible D gene TRBD1, 5 bases. Per germline, CDR1 SGHDT and CDR2 YYEEEE. V was trimmed by 4 bases and J by 7 bases, leaving 15 bases between them. This CDR3 region has 14 residues. CDR3 nucleotide sequence: TGTGCCAGCAGCCCAGCGGGGGGTGAACAGCCCCAGCATTTT. Its translation: CASSPAGGEQPQHF.

This chain connects TRBV11-1 to TRBJ2-7, with D perhaps TRBD1 (6 bases). This CDR3 region has 15 residues. Germline assignment: CDR1 SGHAT and CDR2 FQDESV (reference sequence). Trimming stripped 1 base from V and 3 bases from J, with 13 bases between. DNA of the CDR3: TGTGCCAGCAGCTTAGGGACAGAATTGTACTACGAGCAGTACTTC. Translating gives CASSLGTELYYEQYF. Full variable domain (rest looked up from reference TRBV11-1 and TRBJ2-7): EAEVAQSPRYKITEKSQAVAFWCDPISGHATLYWYRQILGQGPELLVQFQDESVVDDSQLPKDRFSAERLKGVDSTLKIQPAELGDSAMYLCASSLGTELYYEQYFGPGTRLTVT.

The chain has TRBV29-1 and TRBJ2-7, with D possibly TRBD1 on 5 matching bases. The CDR3 contains 12 residues. Per the germline V gene, CDR1 is SQVTM and CDR2 is ANQGSEA. V was shortened by 5 bases and J by 0 bases, with 8 bases between the two germline ends. The chain's CDR3 is CSVLTASYEQYV. In DNA form, the CDR3 reads TGCAGCGTTCTGACAGCCTCCTACGAGCAGTACGTC.

This sequence joins TRBV2 and TRBJ1-4; the D gene is possibly TRBD1 (6 bases). Germline values: CDR1 SNHLY, CDR2 FYNNEI. Trimming removed 6 bases from V and 7 bases from J, with 12 bases in between. This CDR3 spans 13 amino acids. As DNA, the CDR3 is TGTGCCAGCAGGAGGCTACAGGGTGAAAAACTGTTTTTT. This gives the protein CASRRLQGEKLFF.

This chain connects TRBV4-3 to TRBJ2-3; 9 nucleotides match TRBD1. From germline, CDR1 is LGHNA and CDR2 YSLEER. Losses at the gene ends were 0 bases for V and 6 bases for J; bases not matched to a gene: 25. This CDR3 contains 22 residues. CDR3 nucleotides: TGCGCCAGCAGCCAAGATGTTGGGAGGGGCAAGTGGACAGGGGCCGCCCGGGATACGCAGTATTTT. Translated: CASSQDVGRGKWTGAARDTQYF.

The chain recombines TRBV4-3 with TRBJ1-6; no firm D call. The V gene lost 0 bases and the J gene lost 8 bases, with 14 bases spanning the gap. The CDR3 totals 16 residues. Germline lookup yields CDR1 LGHNA and CDR2 YSLEER. The CDR3 DNA reads TGCGCCAGCAGCCAAGATAGTCGGGTGTTCGATTCACCCCTCCACTTT. Residues: CASSQDSRVFDSPLHF.

This clone has only one observation. The J gene is TRBJ2-3, the V gene TRBV15; weak D call: TRBD2 (6 bases). Trimming took 7 bases from V and 0 from J, leaving 17 bases between them. Per the germline V gene, CDR1 is LNHNV and CDR2 is YYDKDF (reference sequence). The CDR3 consists of 16 residues. The CDR3 is CATTAGTTASTDTQYF. The DNA for the CDR3 is TGTGCCACCACGGCGGGGACGACCGCTAGCACAGATACGCAGTATTTT. Full variable domain (missing parts from reference TRBV15 and TRBJ2-3): DAMVIQNPRYQVTQFGKPVTLSCSQTLNHNVMYWYQQKSSQAPKLLFHYYDKDFNNEADTPDNFQSRRPNTSFCFLDIRSPGLGDTAMYLCATTAGTTASTDTQYFGPGTRLTVL.

This chain uses TRBV4-1 with TRBJ1-2; D remains unclear. V shed 0 bases and J shed 0 bases, with 5 bases lying between them. From germline, CDR1 is MGHRA and CDR2 YSYEKL. The CDR3 runs to 14 residues. The CDR3 sequence: CASSQERANYGYTF. CDR3 bases: TGCGCCAGCAGCCAAGAGAGGGCTAACTATGGCTACACCTTC.

The rearrangement uses TRBV3-1 (or the pseudogene TRBV3-2) and TRBJ2-2, with 12 bases identical to TRBD2. Per germline, CDR1 LGHDT and CDR2 YNNKEL (reference sequence). This CDR3 contains 15 residues. The ends lost 5 bases at V and 6 bases at J; junction bases unmatched: 4. The CDR3 region is CASSTTSGSPGELFF. The DNA of the CDR3 is TGTGCCAGCAGCACGACTAGCGGGAGCCCCGGGGAGCTGTTTTTT.

The chain joins TRBV10-3 to TRBJ2-3, with unresolved D. The germline V gene has CDR1 ENHRY and CDR2 SYGVKD. Trimming took off 1 base at V and 5 bases at J, with 13 bases between the two ends. The CDR3 loop spans 15 amino acids. The CDR3 bases are TGTGCCATCAGTGAGTTTATCTCTGCGGAAGATACGCAGTATTTT. Encoded protein: CAISEFISAEDTQYF.

V usage is TRBV18 and J usage is TRBJ2-7, with 8 bases lining up with TRBD2. The germline V gene encodes CDR1 KGHSH and CDR2 LQKENI. Trimming took 3 bases from V and 2 from J; bases not matched to a gene: 3. The CDR3 has 14 residues. The CDR3 region has the DNA TGTGCCAGCTCACCTAGCGGGACTGCCTACGAGCAGTACGTC. Protein: CASSPSGTAYEQYV.

Here the CDR3 DNA reads TGTGCCAGCAGCTCGGGACTAGCGCCCAATGAGCAGTTCTTC. Protein sequence: CASSSGLAPNEQFF. The chain uses TRBV5-4 and TRBJ2-1, with TRBD2 identical over 10 bases. There are 14 residues in the CDR3. V was clipped by 3 bases and J by 6 bases; unmatched bases: 3. Germline V gene sequence: CDR1 SGHNT, CDR2 YYREEE (reference sequence). The full variable domain, with the rest looked up from reference TRBV5-4 and TRBJ2-1, is ETGVTQSPTHLIKTRGQQVTLRCSSQSGHNTVSWYQQALGQGPQFIFQYYREEENGRGNFPPRFSGLQFPNYSSELNVNALELDDSALYLCASSSGLAPNEQFFGPGTRLTVL.

V gene TRBV3-1 (or the pseudogene TRBV3-2) combines with J gene TRBJ1-1; 9 nucleotides agree with TRBD1. Per the germline V gene, CDR1 is LGHDT and CDR2 is YNNKEL (reference sequence). With V trimmed by 3 bases and J by 7 bases, 3 bases remained unmatched. The CDR3 runs 13 residues. This CDR3 is CASSHQTGGEAFF. The CDR3 coding sequence is TGTGCCAGCAGCCACCAGACAGGGGGTGAAGCTTTCTTT.

The rearrangement uses TRBV27 and TRBJ1-1; D unclear. Per the germline V gene, CDR1 is MNHEY and CDR2 is SMNVEV (reference sequence). V was trimmed by 4 bases and J by 1 base, leaving 10 bases between them. This CDR3 is built from 14 residues. The CDR3 sequence is CASSWGGGNTEAFF. For the CDR3, the DNA is TGTGCCAGCAGTTGGGGAGGTGGGAACACTGAAGCTTTCTTT.